Here is one T cell receptor (beta chain) with its context. Its antigen remains unknown. The germline V and J ends were trimmed by 0 bases and 4 bases, with 11 bases remaining between them. This CDR3 has 15 residues. Germline CDR1 MGHRA, CDR2 YSYEKL. These data are taken from a study of radiotherapy plus CTLA-4 blockade in lung cancer. This table comes from immunoSEQ multiplex PCR, and its TCRdb copy is limited to in-frame clones, with some not included. This sample has roughly 85,000 clones, with 85% to 90% found just once. Chemo-refractory metastatic non-small-cell lung cancer patients underwent focal radiation alongside CTLA-4 blockade with ipilimumab. Study-level results: Response, reportedly, was best predicted by interferon-beta along with early blood T cell clone dynamics.

This chain joins TRBV4-1 and TRBJ2-3, with D perhaps TRBD2 (7 bases). Sequenced material: peripheral blood, taken from a patient treated with radiotherapy plus ipilimumab. The receptor comes from a human donor with non-small cell lung cancer that progressed on radiotherapy plus ipilimumab. The chain's CDR3 is CASSQERGGPDTQYF. CDR3 DNA: TGCGCCAGCAGCCAAGAAAGGGGGGGTCCAGATACGCAGTATTTT.